Shown below are 8 T cell receptor beta chains from a single sample sequenced in a study of tumor-infiltrating lymphocytes in primary liver carcinoma. Germline DNA was extracted too, while blood RNA derived from unsorted whole blood. Reverse transcription of approximately 500 ng total RNA with a constant-region primer produced TCR beta cDNA. Libraries covering TCR beta were generated through three nested multiplex PCR rounds (using a slightly modified ARM-PCR). Researchers ran the first two PCR rounds for roughly 11 cycles each with TRBV1-TRBV30 forward primers and a C-beta reverse primer. TCRdb used MiXCR to reprocess the multiplex PCR reads, holding one entry per CDR3 protein. The sample gives 300,000 to 400,000 distinct CDR3 sequences, around 60% of which show up once; 5.5% to 8% is in the top ten. The specimen sequenced was peripheral blood. The receptor source for this set is a man aged 40-49 years with primary liver carcinoma and hepatitis B virus infection.

Comments on this clonotype: A read error may produce the germline difference seen at one junction end. V usage is TRBV13 and J usage is TRBJ2-7, with D perhaps matching TRBD2 (6 bases). Germline loops: CDR1 PRHDT, CDR2 FYEKMQ (reference sequence). The CDR3 is 16 amino acids. The CDR3 sequence: CASSQAGGQSSYGQYF. The DNA for the CDR3 is TGTGCCAGCAGCCAAGCCGGGGGTCAGAGCTCCTACGGGCAGTACTTC.

For this clonotype: One junction end does not reproduce the germline sequence, and a read error may be involved. J is TRBJ2-7 and V is TRBV4-2, with unresolved D. Germline CDR1 is LGHNA and CDR2 is YNFKEQ. The CDR3 length is 14 residues. This CDR3 reads CASSQDRLSYEKYF. The CDR3 DNA sequence: TGTGCCAGCAGCCAAGATAGACTGTCCTACGAGAAGTACTTC.

As concerns this clonotype: A much larger clone lies a single base off, so this may be a read error. The chain uses TRBV6-2 or TRBV6-3 and TRBJ2-1; D is perhaps TRBD1 (7 bases). From germline, CDR1 is MNHEY and CDR2 SVGEGT. The CDR3 extends over 15 amino acids. CDR3 in DNA: TGTGTCAGCAGGCACTCGTGGCAGGGGGGTAATGAGCAGTTCTTC. Its translation is CVSRHSWQGGNEQFF.

In the case of this clonotype: Since a much larger clone is just one base distant, this may be a read error. The rearrangement links TRBV12-3 or TRBV12-4 to TRBJ1-5, with D perhaps TRBD1 (6 bases). The length of the CDR3 is 14 residues. CDR3 bases: TGTGCCGGCAGTACGGGACACAGCAATCAGCCCCAGCATTTT. The encoded protein is CAGSTGHSNQPQHF.

About this clonotype itself: One end of the junction fails to match germline, which may point to a read error. This chain connects TRBV11-3 to TRBJ2-1; D unresolved. Germline CDR1 reads SGHNT; CDR2 reads YENEEA. The CDR3 loop spans 12 amino acids. Here the CDR3 DNA reads TGTGCCAGCAACTTAAATTTCGGTGAGCAGTTCTTC. It is translated as CASNLNFGEQFF.

As to this clonotype: This may stem from a read error, because a much larger clone lies one nucleotide away. The genes are TRBV12-3 or TRBV12-4 and TRBJ2-5; weak D call: TRBD2 (6 bases). This CDR3 spans 13 amino acids. This CDR3 is CASGGTVQGTQYF. In DNA, the CDR3 is TGTGCCAGCGGAGGGACGGTCCAAGGGACCCAGTACTTC.

This clonotype was picked up a small number of times. This sequence may be a read error, since a much larger clone differs from it by one base. The gene calls are TRBV29-1 and TRBJ2-7; TRBD2 matches at 9 bases. The CDR3 contains 14 residues. Germline CDR1 reads SQVTM; CDR2 reads ANQGSEA. The CDR3 reads CSVTGTSLAYEQHF. For the CDR3, the DNA is TGCAGCGTTACCGGGACTAGCCTCGCCTACGAGCAGCACTTC.

Worth noting for this clonotype: It may be a read error: a sequence one base away is much more abundant. The CDR3 DNA is TGCGCCAGCAGCCAAGGGACTAGCGGGTTCAATGAGCAGTTCTTC. This encodes CASSQGTSGFNEQFF. J is TRBJ2-1 and V is TRBV4-3, with TRBD2 matching over 11 bases. The germline CDR1 and CDR2 sequences are LGHNA and YSLEER. Unmatched junction bases numbered 2, after V lost 1 base and J lost 6 bases. The CDR3 runs 15 residues.